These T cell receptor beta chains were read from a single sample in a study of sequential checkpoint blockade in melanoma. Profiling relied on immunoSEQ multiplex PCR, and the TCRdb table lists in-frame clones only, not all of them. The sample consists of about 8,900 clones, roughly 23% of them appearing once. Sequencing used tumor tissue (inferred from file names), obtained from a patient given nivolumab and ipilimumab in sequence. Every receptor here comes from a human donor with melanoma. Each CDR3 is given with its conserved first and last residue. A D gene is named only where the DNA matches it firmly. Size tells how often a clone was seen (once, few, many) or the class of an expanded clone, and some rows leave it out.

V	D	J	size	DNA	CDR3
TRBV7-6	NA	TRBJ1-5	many	TGTGCCAGCAGCTTAACTTCGGTCGGGATTTGGCGTCAGCCCCAGCATTTT	CASSLTSVGIWRQPQHF
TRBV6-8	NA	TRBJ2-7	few	TGTGCCAGCAGTTACTCATCTGGGGGGACCTACGAGCAGTACTTC	CASSYSSGGTYEQYF
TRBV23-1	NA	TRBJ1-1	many	TGCGCCAGCAGCCAAGAAGGGGCAGATGACACTGAAGCTTTCTTT	CASSQEGADDTEAFF
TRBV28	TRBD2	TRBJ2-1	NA	TGTGCCAGCAGTTTATGGATGGGCGGGAGCTCCTACAATGAGCAGTTCTTC	CASSLWMGGSSYNEQFF
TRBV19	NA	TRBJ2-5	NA	TGTGCCAGTAGCGTGGCATTTCGGGGGCACCTCCTGGAAACCCAGTACTTC	CASSVAFRGHLLETQYF
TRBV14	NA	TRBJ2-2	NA	TGTGCCAGCAGCCCACTCAATCAGGGTTGGGGATCCGGGGAGCTGTTTTTT	CASSPLNQGWGSGELFF
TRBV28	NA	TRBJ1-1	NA	TGTGCCACAAAAGGGAACAGAGCTAACTTGAACACTGAAGCTTTCTTT	CATKGNRANLNTEAFF
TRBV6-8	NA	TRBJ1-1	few	TGTGCCAGCAGTGGGGCCCAAACCAGCACTGAAGCTTTCTTT	CASSGAQTSTEAFF
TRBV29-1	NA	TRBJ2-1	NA	TGCAGCGTTGTTGGTTCTCTCCGCCGAACCTACAATGAGCAGTTCTTC	CSVVGSLRRTYNEQFF
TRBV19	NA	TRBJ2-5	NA	TGTGCCAGTAGTATAGGAGCGCAGGTAGCGGAGACCCAGTACTTC	CASSIGAQVAETQYF
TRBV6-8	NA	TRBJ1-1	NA	TGTGCCAGCAGTGGCCCGCATGGGGGTCGGGGCACTGAAGCTTTCTTT	CASSGPHGGRGTEAFF
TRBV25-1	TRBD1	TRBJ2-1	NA	TGTGCCAGCAGTTCCGGGACAGGGGGGAATGAGCAGTTCTTC	CASSSGTGGNEQFF
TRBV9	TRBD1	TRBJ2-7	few	TGTGCCAGCGGACCCGACAGGGAATACCTCTCCTACGAGCAGTACTTC	CASGPDREYLSYEQYF
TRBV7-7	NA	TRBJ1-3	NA	TGTGCCAGCAGCTTAAGGGAAATGGGTTCCTCTGGAAACACCATATATTTT	CASSLREMGSSGNTIYF
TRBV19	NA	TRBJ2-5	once	TGTGCCAGTAGTATGTCCAGGGGGGTGGAGACCCAGTACTTC	CASSMSRGVETQYF
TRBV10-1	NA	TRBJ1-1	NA	TGCGCCAGTCAGGGACCCGTTGAAGCTTTCTTT	CASQGPVEAFF
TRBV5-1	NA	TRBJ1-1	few	TGCGCCAGCAGCTCCTTGGGGGGACGGACTCTGAACACTGAAGCTTTCTTT	CASSSLGGRTLNTEAFF
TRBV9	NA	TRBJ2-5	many	TGTGCCAGCAGTAGGGGTGGGCTGGACCAAGAGACCCAGTACTTC	CASSRGGLDQETQYF
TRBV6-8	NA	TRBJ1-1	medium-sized	TGTGCCAGCAGTTATGCGGCAGGGAACACTGAAGCTTTCTTT	CASSYAAGNTEAFF
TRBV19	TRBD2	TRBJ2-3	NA	TGTGCCAGTAGTATAGGGAGGCTAGCGGGGACCTCCGTCGACACAGATACGCAGTATTTT	CASSIGRLAGTSVDTDTQYF
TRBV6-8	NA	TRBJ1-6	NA	TGTGCCAGCAGTTACAGGGCGAATTCACCCCTCCACTTT	CASSYRANSPLHF
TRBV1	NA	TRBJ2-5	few	TGCGCCAGCAGCCAAGAATTGACTAGCGAACAAGAGACCCAGTACTTC	CASSQELTSEQETQYF
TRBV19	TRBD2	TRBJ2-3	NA	TGTGCCAGTACCAAACGACTAGCGGGGGGGACAGATACGCAGTATTTT	CASTKRLAGGTDTQYF
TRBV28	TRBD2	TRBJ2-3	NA	TGTGCCAGCAGTTTATATCGCGGGGGAGAGGATACGCAGTATTTT	CASSLYRGGEDTQYF